Given below is one TCR beta chain in context. This entry comes from a study of T cells after yellow fever vaccination. Trimming stripped 6 bases from V and 6 bases from J, with 15 bases between. CDR3 length: 15 residues. TCRdb reprocessed the 5' RACE reads via MiXCR and lists one record per CDR3 protein. The sample has some 340,000 distinct CDR3 sequences, roughly a tenth seen once. Sample: CD4+ T cells sorted from PBMCs, taken 45 days after the yellow fever booster vaccination. The J gene is TRBJ1-6, the V gene TRBV23-1; no clear D. TRBV23-1 is identified as an open reading frame with a role that is uncertain. The TCR was taken from a man aged 18 to 29 who received the YFV17D yellow fever vaccine. The CDR3 bases are TGCGCCAGCAGCACTTACGGCAGGCTTAATTCACCCCTCCACTTT. Its translation is CASSTYGRLNSPLHF.